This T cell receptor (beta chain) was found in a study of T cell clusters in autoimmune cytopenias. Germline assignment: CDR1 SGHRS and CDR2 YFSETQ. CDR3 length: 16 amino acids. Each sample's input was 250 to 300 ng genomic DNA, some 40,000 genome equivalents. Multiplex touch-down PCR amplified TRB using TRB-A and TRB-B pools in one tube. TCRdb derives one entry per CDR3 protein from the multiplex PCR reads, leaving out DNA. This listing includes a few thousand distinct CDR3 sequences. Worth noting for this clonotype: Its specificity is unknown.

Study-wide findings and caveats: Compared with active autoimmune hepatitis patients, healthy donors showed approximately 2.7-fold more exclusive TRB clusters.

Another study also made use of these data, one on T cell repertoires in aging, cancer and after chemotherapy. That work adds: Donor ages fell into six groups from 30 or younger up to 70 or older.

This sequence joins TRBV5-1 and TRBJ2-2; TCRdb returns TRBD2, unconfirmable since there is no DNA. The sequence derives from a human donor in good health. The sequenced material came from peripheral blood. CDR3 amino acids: CASSSGARGGSGELFF.